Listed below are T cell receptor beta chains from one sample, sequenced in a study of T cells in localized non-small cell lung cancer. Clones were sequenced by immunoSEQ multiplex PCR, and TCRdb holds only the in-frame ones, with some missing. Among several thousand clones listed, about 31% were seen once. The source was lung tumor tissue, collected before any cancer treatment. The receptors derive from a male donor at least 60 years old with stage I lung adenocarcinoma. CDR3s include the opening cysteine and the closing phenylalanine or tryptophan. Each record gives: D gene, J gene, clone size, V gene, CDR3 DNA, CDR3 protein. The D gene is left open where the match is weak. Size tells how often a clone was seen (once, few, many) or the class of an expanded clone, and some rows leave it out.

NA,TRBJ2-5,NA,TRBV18,TGTGCCAGCCAGGAGTTGCAATCCCAAGAGACCCAGTACTTC,CASQELQSQETQYF
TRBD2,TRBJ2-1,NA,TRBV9,TGTGCCAGCAGCGGGACTAGCGGGAGATTAAATGAGCAGTTCTTC,CASSGTSGRLNEQFF
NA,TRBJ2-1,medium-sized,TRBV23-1,TGCGCCCGCCCGCGGGGCCCCTCCTACAATGAGCAGTTCTTC,CARPRGPSYNEQFF
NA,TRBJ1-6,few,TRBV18,TGTGCCAGCTCCCTCTCCGGGTCGATAAATTCACCCCTCCACTTT,CASSLSGSINSPLHF
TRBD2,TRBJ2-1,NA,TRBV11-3,TGTGCCAGCAGCCCTCCGGGACTAGCGGTATACAATGAGCAGTTCTTC,CASSPPGLAVYNEQFF
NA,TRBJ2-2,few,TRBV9,TGTGCCAGCAGCGTATCTAACAACCCGAACACCGGGGAGCTGTTTTTT,CASSVSNNPNTGELFF
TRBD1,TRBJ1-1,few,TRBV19,TGTGCCAGTAGTTTCAGGGGGGTTGGCGTGAACACTGAAGCTTTCTTT,CASSFRGVGVNTEAFF
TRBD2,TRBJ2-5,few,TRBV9,TGTGCCAGCAGCGTAGAGAGCGGGAGGGCCCCAGAGACCCAGTACTTC,CASSVESGRAPETQYF
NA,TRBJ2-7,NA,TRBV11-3,TGTGCCAGCAGCTCCTCCGGGATAGTCGGGGAGCAGTACTTC,CASSSSGIVGEQYF
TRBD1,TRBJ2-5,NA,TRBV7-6,TGTGCCAGCAGCCAAGGACAGGGTGGTGAGGTGACCCAGTACTTC,CASSQGQGGEVTQYF
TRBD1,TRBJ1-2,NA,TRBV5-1,TGCGCCAGCAGCCCAGGACAGGGCTCTGATGGCTACACCTTC,CASSPGQGSDGYTF
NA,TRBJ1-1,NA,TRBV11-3,TGTGCCAGCAGCTTAGTTACGGGGGGCGCGGGCACTGAAGCTTTCTTT,CASSLVTGGAGTEAFF